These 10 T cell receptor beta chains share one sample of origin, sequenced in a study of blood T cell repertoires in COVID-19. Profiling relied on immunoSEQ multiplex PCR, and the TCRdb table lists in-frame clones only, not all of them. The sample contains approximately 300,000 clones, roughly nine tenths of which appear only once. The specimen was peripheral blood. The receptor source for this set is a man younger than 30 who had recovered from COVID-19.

CDR3: CASSPRPQGGFTEAFF. CDR3 coding DNA: TGTGCCAGCAGCCCGAGGCCCCAGGGGGGATTCACTGAAGCTTTCTTT. The chain couples TRBV7-3 to TRBJ1-1; 7 nucleotides match TRBD1. Germline V lookup: CDR1 SGHTA, CDR2 FQGTGA. The CDR3 sequence is 16 residues long. Trimming at V came to 5 bases and at J to 4 bases, leaving 13 bases not matched to a gene.

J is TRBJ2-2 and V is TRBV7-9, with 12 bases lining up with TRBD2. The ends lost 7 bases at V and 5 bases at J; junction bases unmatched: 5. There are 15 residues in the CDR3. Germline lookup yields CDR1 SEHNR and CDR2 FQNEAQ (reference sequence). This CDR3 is CASTGLAGYTGELFF. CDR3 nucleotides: TGTGCCAGCACCGGACTAGCGGGGTATACCGGGGAGCTGTTTTTT.

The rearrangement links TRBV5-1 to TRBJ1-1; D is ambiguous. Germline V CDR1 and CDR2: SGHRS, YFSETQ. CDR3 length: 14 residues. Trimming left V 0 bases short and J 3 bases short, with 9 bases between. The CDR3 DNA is TGCGCCAGCAGCTTGGACAGTGGGCACACTGAAGCTTTCTTT. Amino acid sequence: CASSLDSGHTEAFF.

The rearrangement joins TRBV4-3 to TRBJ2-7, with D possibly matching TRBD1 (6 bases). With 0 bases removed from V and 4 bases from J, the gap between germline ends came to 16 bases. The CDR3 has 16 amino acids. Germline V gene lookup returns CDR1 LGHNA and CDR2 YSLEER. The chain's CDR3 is CASSQELGARAYEQYF. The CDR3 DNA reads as TGCGCCAGCAGCCAAGAGTTGGGGGCGCGTGCATACGAGCAGTACTTC.

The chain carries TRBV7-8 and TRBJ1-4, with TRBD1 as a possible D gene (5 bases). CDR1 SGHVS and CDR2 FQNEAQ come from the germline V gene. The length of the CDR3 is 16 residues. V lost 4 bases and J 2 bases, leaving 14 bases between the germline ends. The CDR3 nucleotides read TGTGCCAGCAGCTCCTCGGGGGGGGAGACTAATGAAAAACTGTTTTTT. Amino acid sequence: CASSSSGGETNEKLFF.

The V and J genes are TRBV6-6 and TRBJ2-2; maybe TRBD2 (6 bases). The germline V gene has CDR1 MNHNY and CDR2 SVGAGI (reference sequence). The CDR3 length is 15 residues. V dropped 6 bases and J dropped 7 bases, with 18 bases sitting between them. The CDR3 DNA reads TGTGCCAGCAGGCCCTCCTTAGGGGAGGACGGGGAGCTGTTTTTT. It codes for CASRPSLGEDGELFF.

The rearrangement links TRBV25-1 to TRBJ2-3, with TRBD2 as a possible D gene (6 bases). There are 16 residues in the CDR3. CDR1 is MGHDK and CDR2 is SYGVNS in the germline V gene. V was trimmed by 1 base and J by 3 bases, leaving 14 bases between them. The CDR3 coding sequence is TGTGCCAGCAGTGAATTGGGGGGAGGAGCAACAGATACGCAGTATTTT. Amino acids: CASSELGGGATDTQYF.

CDR3 nucleotides: TGTGCCAGCAGCGTAGCCCAGGGAAAGCTAGAGACCCAGTACTTC. Translated: CASSVAQGKLETQYF. The chain combines TRBV9 with TRBJ2-5, with D perhaps matching TRBD1 (5 bases). The CDR3 length is 15 residues. Germline CDR1 reads SGDLS; CDR2 reads YYNGEE. Trimming removed 0 bases from V and 4 bases from J, with 13 bases in between.

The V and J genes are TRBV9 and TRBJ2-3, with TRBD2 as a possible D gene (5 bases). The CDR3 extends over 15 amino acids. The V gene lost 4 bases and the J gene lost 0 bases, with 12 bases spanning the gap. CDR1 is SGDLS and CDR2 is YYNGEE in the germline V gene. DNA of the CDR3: TGTGCCAGCAGCTCCCCAGCGGTTAGCACAGATACGCAGTATTTT. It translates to CASSSPAVSTDTQYF.

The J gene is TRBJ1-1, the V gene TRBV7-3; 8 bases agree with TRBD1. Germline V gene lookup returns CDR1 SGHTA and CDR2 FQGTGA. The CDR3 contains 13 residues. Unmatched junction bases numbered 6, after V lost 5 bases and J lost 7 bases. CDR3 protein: CASSIDRGVEAFF. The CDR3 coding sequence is TGTGCCAGCAGCATTGACAGGGGAGTTGAAGCTTTCTTT.